What follows are 21 T cell receptor beta chains derived from one specimen sequenced in a study of metastatic and nonmetastatic thyroid tumors. All patients were untreated before thyroid surgery. Via MiXCR, TCRdb re-called the PCR reads. The sample lists under 35,000 clones, 35% to 40% seen once, with approximately 22% in the top ten. Sequencing input: tumor tissue. The receptors shown here come from a female donor with papillary thyroid cancer or a benign thyroid nodule (not recorded which). Some clones in this sample may be carry-over from other donors' samples.

This clone was observed a few times. The V call is TRBV12-3 or TRBV12-4, the J call TRBJ2-1; D is unresolved. This CDR3 contains 12 residues. V was clipped by 8 bases and J by 1 base, with 6 bases between them. The CDR3 DNA follows: TGTGCCAGCCAGTGGTCCTACAATGAGCAGTTCTTC. Translation: CASQWSYNEQFF.

This chain uses TRBV20-1 with TRBJ2-1; D not certain. Germline V gene lookup returns CDR1 DFQATT and CDR2 SNEGSKA (reference sequence). This CDR3 is 17 amino acids long. V was trimmed by 2 bases and J by 6 bases, leaving 23 bases between them. As DNA, the CDR3 is TGCAGTGCTAGAAGCCAGCCGGGCTCAAGGGTACGCAATGAGCAGTTCTTC. This gives the protein CSARSQPGSRVRNEQFF.

The chain combines TRBV6-2 or TRBV6-3 with TRBJ2-2, with no clear D. CDR3 length: 15 residues. V dropped 3 bases and J dropped 8 bases, with 16 bases sitting between them. Per germline, CDR1 MNHEY and CDR2 SVGEGT. The CDR3 reads CASSYEAAPPGELFF. In nucleotides, the CDR3 is TGTGCCAGCAGTTATGAGGCGGCTCCACCGGGGGAGCTGTTTTTT.

This clone was counted only a few times. The chain is built from TRBV28 and TRBJ1-4; weak D call: TRBD1 (6 bases). Between the trimmed V and J ends, which lost 0 bases and 4 bases, there was a span of 9 bases. Germline loops: CDR1 MDHEN, CDR2 SYDVKM. This CDR3 is built from 15 residues. CDR3 loop: CASSLWQGSNEKLFF. DNA for the CDR3: TGTGCCAGCAGTTTATGGCAGGGGAGTAATGAAAAACTGTTTTTT.

The rearrangement joins TRBV19 to TRBJ2-1; D assignment may be TRBD1 or TRBD2 (5 bases each). Germline assignment: CDR1 LNHDA and CDR2 SQIVND (reference sequence). V was clipped by 3 bases and J by 8 bases, with 14 bases between them. The CDR3 contains 14 residues. This chain's CDR3 is CASSMGRDRDEQFF. The CDR3 DNA reads TGTGCCAGTAGTATGGGCAGGGACCGGGATGAGCAGTTCTTC.

This clone was seen a few times. Since the CDR3 does not end with the conserved phenylalanine or tryptophan, this likely comes from a read error. This chain joins TRBV27 and TRBJ2-7; no clear D. The CDR3 spans 15 residues. The V end was cut by 6 bases, the J end by 0 bases, with 15 bases between. Germline values: CDR1 MNHEY, CDR2 SMNVEV (reference sequence). The CDR3 reads CASSPDFLSSYEQYL. The CDR3 coding sequence is TGTGCCAGCAGCCCCGACTTTCTGAGCTCCTACGAGCAGTACCTC.

The gene calls are TRBV5-6 and TRBJ2-1; D remains ambiguous. CDR1 and CDR2 (germline): SGHDT, YYEEEE. V shed 0 bases and J shed 2 bases, with 9 bases lying between them. This CDR3 contains 15 residues. The CDR3 here is CASSLARDAYNEQFF. The CDR3 DNA is TGTGCCAGCAGCTTGGCGAGAGATGCCTACAATGAGCAGTTCTTC.

The gene calls are TRBV6-6 and TRBJ1-2; 12 bases match TRBD1. V shed 2 bases, J shed 4 bases, and the junction held 8 bases outside the gene matches. The CDR3 length is 17 residues. Germline V gene lookup returns CDR1 MNHNY and CDR2 SVGAGI (reference sequence). In nucleotides, the CDR3 is TGTGCCAGCAGTTACCAGGGACAGGGGGCATTTAGCTATGGCTACACCTTC. As protein: CASSYQGQGAFSYGYTF.

This clone was found many times. The V and J genes are TRBV6-1 and TRBJ1-1, with D possibly TRBD1 on 5 matching bases. Trimming took 1 base from V and 6 from J, leaving 15 bases between them. The CDR3 consists of 15 residues. The germline V gene has CDR1 MNHNS and CDR2 SASEGT. CDR3 loop: CASSEDPGTLPEAFF. CDR3 coding DNA: TGTGCCAGCAGTGAAGACCCAGGGACCCTTCCTGAAGCTTTCTTT.

This clone was observed a handful of times. The rearrangement links TRBV6-5 to TRBJ2-3; the D gene is possibly TRBD2 (7 bases). Between the trimmed V and J ends, which lost 0 bases and 2 bases, there was a span of 9 bases. Germline lookup yields CDR1 MNHEY and CDR2 SVGAGI. The CDR3 extends over 15 amino acids. The CDR3 nucleotides are TGTGCCAGCAGTTACTCCGGGGGGCTCACAGATACGCAGTATTTT. This gives the protein CASSYSGGLTDTQYF.

CDR3 nucleotide sequence: TGTGCCAGCAGCCTAGGTATTCGGGCTAGTAATGAGCAGTTCTTC. Translation: CASSLGIRASNEQFF. V and J are TRBV5-4 and TRBJ2-1, with unresolved D. Per the germline V gene, CDR1 is SGHNT and CDR2 is YYREEE (reference sequence). The V and J ends lost 4 bases and 7 bases respectively, with 18 bases between them. CDR3 length equals 15 residues.

This chain connects TRBV7-8 to TRBJ1-6, with 10 positions matching TRBD1. With 5 bases clipped from V and 7 bases from J, the junction kept 5 bases outside the gene matches. The germline V gene encodes CDR1 SGHVS and CDR2 FQNEAQ. The CDR3 sequence is 15 residues long. CDR3 region: CASSQRTGGNSPLHF. CDR3 coding DNA: TGTGCCAGCAGCCAACGGACAGGGGGAAATTCACCCCTCCACTTT.

The chain has TRBV7-9 and TRBJ1-4, with D perhaps TRBD1 (6 bases). Germline V gene data show CDR1 as SEHNR and CDR2 as FQNEAQ (reference sequence). The CDR3 has 15 residues. The V end lost 5 bases, the J end lost 0 bases, and 10 bases lay between the germline ends. The CDR3 DNA sequence: TGTGCCAGCAGCCCCCGGACAGCAACTAATGAAAAACTGTTTTTT. It codes for CASSPRTATNEKLFF.

This clone is a singleton in its sample. This chain joins TRBV20-1 and TRBJ1-5; D uncertain. Trimming left V 4 bases short and J 5 bases short, with 18 bases between. Germline-derived CDR1 and CDR2 are DFQATT and SNEGSKA (reference sequence). The CDR3 has 15 residues. CDR3 nucleotides: TGCAGTGCTACCGCCGCAAATAGCCTGTATCAGCCCCAGCATTTT. As protein: CSATAANSLYQPQHF.

The chain couples TRBV30 to TRBJ1-2, with TRBD1 matching over 10 bases. The ends lost 3 bases at V and 8 bases at J; junction bases unmatched: 12. Germline CDR1 and CDR2: GTSNPN and SVGIG (reference sequence). CDR3 length: 15 residues. CDR3 amino acids: CAWRLTGTGVGGYTF. DNA for the CDR3: TGTGCCTGGAGGTTAACCGGGACAGGGGTCGGGGGCTACACCTTC.

In its sample, this clone ranks as medium-sized. The chain has TRBV5-1 and TRBJ1-5; D remains unclear. Germline lookup yields CDR1 SGHRS and CDR2 YFSETQ. The CDR3 contains 15 residues. Trimming left V 0 bases short and J 2 bases short, with 9 bases between. The CDR3 sequence: CASSLEDGRNQPQHF. As DNA, the CDR3 is TGCGCCAGCAGCTTGGAGGACGGACGCAATCAGCCCCAGCATTTT.

The chain carries TRBV28 and TRBJ2-2; perhaps TRBD2 as D (5 bases). CDR1 and CDR2 (germline): MDHEN, SYDVKM. Deletions cut 3 bases from V and 6 bases from J, with 11 bases between. This CDR3 has 14 residues. The CDR3: CASSFSGSSGELFF. DNA for the CDR3: TGTGCCAGCAGTTTTTCGGGATCTTCCGGGGAGCTGTTTTTT.

The rearrangement uses TRBV4-1 and TRBJ2-7; D possibly corresponds to TRBD1 (5 bases). The V gene's germline CDR1 is MGHRA and CDR2 YSYEKL. The CDR3 is 16 residues long. V dropped 0 bases and J dropped 1 base, with 13 bases sitting between them. In DNA, the CDR3 is TGCGCCAGCAGCCAAGAAATGGGGCCCGGGTCCTACGAGCAGTACTTC. It translates to CASSQEMGPGSYEQYF.

The chain combines TRBV12-3 or TRBV12-4 with TRBJ2-1; D remains unclear. This CDR3 is built from 14 residues. Trimming removed 7 bases at V and 0 bases at J, with 10 bases between. The DNA of the CDR3 is TGTGCCAGCACTCCCGCCGGCTCCTACAATGAGCAGTTCTTC. It specifies CASTPAGSYNEQFF.

By its share, this clone is large. This sample includes further DNA sequences coding for the same CDR3. The gene calls are TRBV6-1 and TRBJ2-2; TRBD2 aligns across 7 bases. This CDR3 comprises 15 residues. CDR1 is MNHNS, CDR2 SASEGT, per germline. V lost 4 bases to trimming and J lost 5 bases; unmatched junction nucleotides: 7. This chain's CDR3 is CASSGLQGGTGELFF. The CDR3 bases are TGTGCCAGCAGTGGTCTGCAGGGAGGGACCGGGGAGCTGTTTTTT.

In this sample, this clone is medium-sized. This chain connects TRBV2 to TRBJ2-3; D not certain. The germline V gene encodes CDR1 SNHLY and CDR2 FYNNEI. The CDR3 has 14 amino acids. The V end lost 2 bases, the J end lost 0 bases, and 6 bases lay between the germline ends. CDR3 DNA sequence: TGTGCCAGCAGTGAAACAGTTAGCACAGATACGCAGTATTTT. It specifies CASSETVSTDTQYF.